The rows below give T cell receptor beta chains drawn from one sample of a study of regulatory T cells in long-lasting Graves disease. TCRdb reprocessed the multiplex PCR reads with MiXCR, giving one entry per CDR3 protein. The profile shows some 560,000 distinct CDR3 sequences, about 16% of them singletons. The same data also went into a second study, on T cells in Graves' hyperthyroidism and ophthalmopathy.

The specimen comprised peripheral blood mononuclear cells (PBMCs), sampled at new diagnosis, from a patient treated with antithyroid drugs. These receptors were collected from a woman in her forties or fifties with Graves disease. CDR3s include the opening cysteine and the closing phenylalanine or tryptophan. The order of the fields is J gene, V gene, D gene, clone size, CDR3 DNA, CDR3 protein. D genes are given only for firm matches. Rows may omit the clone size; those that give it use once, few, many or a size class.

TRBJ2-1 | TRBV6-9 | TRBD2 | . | TGTGCCAGCAGTTACAGTAGCGGGGGTGTTTATGAGCAGTTCTTC | CASSYSSGGVYEQFF
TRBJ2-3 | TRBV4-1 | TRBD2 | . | TGCGCCAGCAGCCAAGATCGGCTAGCGGCCGATACGCAGTATTTT | CASSQDRLAADTQYF
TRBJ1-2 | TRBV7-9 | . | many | TGTGCCAGCGGAACGGGCAGCCTCTATGGCTACACCTTC | CASGTGSLYGYTF
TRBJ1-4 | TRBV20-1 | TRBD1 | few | TGCAGTGCACCCCAGGGGGGAGTTGAAAAACTGTTTTTT | CSAPQGGVEKLFF
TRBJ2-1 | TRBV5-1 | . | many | TGCGCCAGCAGCTACGGGGACGGATCCAATGAGCAGTTCTTC | CASSYGDGSNEQFF
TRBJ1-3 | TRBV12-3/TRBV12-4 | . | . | TGTGCCAGCAGTTTCGGGACGGGAAACACCATATATTTT | CASSFGTGNTIYF
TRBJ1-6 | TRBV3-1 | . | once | TGTGCCAGCAGCCCCCCGGGGAAGATGCGATATAATTCACCCCTCCACTTT | CASSPPGKMRYNSPLHF
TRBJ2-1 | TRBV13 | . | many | TGTGCCAGCAGCTTAGCGGAGGGCAATGAGCAGTTCTTC | CASSLAEGNEQFF
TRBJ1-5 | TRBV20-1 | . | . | TGCAGTGCTAGCCCCGAAGCCCATCAGCCCCAGCATTTT | CSASPEAHQPQHF
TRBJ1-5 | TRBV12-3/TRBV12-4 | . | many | TGTGCCAGCAGAGACAGCGGTAATCAGCCCCAGCATTTT | CASRDSGNQPQHF
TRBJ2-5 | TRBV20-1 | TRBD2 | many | TGCAGTGCTAGACCTGGGGCAGCGGGGCAAGAGACCCAGTACTTC | CSARPGAAGQETQYF
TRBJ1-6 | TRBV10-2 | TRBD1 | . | TGCGCCAGCAGTGAGAGGACAGGGCTGGGGACCTATAATTCACCCCTCCACTTT | CASSERTGLGTYNSPLHF
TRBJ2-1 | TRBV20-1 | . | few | TGCAGTGCCCAGGGTAGTACAACCTCCTACAATGAGCAGTTCTTC | CSAQGSTTSYNEQFF
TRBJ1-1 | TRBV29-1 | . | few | TGCAGCGTTGAAGCCTTGGGGGTCGGGAACACTGAAGCTTTCTTT | CSVEALGVGNTEAFF
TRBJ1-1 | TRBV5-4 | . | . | TGTGCCAGCAACTGGGGGGAGACGATGAACACTGAAGCTTTCTTT | CASNWGETMNTEAFF
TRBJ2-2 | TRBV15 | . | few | TGTGCCACCGACAGCGGCACCGGGGAGCTGTTTTTT | CATDSGTGELFF
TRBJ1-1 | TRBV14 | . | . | TGTGCCAGCAGCCCCCTAAACCCGGTAGCTGAAGCTTTCTTT | CASSPLNPVAEAFF
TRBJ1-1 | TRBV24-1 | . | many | TGTGCCACCAGTGACTCAGGTAGGGAAGCTTTCTTT | CATSDSGREAFF
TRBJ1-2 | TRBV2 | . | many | TGTGCCAGCAGTGGAGGCCCGGAGGGGGGCTACACCTTC | CASSGGPEGGYTF
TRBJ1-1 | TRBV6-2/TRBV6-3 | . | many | TGTGCCAGCAGTTATCAGGGGAGGACTGAAGCTTTCTTT | CASSYQGRTEAFF
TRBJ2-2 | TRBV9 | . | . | TGTGCCAGCAGCGACAGCCCCAACACCGGGGAGCTGTTTTTT | CASSDSPNTGELFF
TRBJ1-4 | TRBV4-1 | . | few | TGCGCCAGCAGCCAAGAGGACTTGGGTGAAAAACTGTTTTTT | CASSQEDLGEKLFF
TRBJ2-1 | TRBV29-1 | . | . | TGCAGCGTCGAAACCTACAATGAGCAGTTCTTC | CSVETYNEQFF
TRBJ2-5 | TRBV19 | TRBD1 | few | TGTGCCAGTAGTCCTCAGGGGGTCTCAGACAAGACCCAGTACTTC | CASSPQGVSDKTQYF
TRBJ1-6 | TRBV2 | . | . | TGTGCCAGCATCCGTGCACCGAGCTCCTATAATTCACCCCTCCACTTT | CASIRAPSSYNSPLHF
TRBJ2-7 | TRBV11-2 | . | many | TGTGCCAGCAGCCGCAGTATTTCCTACGAGCAGTACTTC | CASSRSISYEQYF
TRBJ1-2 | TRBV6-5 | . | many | TGTGCCAGCAGTTACTCGTCCCAGGGGAATGGCTACACCTTC | CASSYSSQGNGYTF
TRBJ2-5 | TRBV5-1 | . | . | TGCGCCAGCAGCTTTATAGGGGGGGAGACCCAAGAGACCCAGTACTTC | CASSFIGGETQETQYF
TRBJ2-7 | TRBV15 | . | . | TGTGCCACCAGCTTCGTGGGACCGATGTACGAGCAGTACTTC | CATSFVGPMYEQYF
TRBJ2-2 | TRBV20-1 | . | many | TGCAGTGCTCTGCACCCCGTTAGGACCGGGGAGCTGTTTTTT | CSALHPVRTGELFF
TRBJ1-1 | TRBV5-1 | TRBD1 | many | TGCGCCAGACATACAGGGGCGAAGAACACTGAAGCTTTCTTT | CARHTGAKNTEAFF
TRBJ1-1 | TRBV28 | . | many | TGTGCCAGCAAGGGGACACCGAACACTGAAGCTTTCTTT | CASKGTPNTEAFF
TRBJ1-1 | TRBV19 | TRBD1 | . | TGTGCCAGTAGTCCCGGACAGGGCAAGAACACTGAAGCTTTCTTT | CASSPGQGKNTEAFF
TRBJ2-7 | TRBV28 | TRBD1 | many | TGTGCCAGCAGTTTACCACTCGGGACAGGGGTAAACGAGCAGTACTTC | CASSLPLGTGVNEQYF
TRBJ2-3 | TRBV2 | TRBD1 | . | TGTGCCAGCAGTCTAAGGACAGGGGCCACAGATACGCAGTATTTT | CASSLRTGATDTQYF
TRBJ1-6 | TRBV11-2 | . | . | TGTGCCAGCAGCTTAGGAGGGATTTATTCACCCCTCCACTTT | CASSLGGIYSPLHF
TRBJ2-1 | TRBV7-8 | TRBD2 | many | TGTGCCAGCAGCTCAGGACTAGCGGGGGACAATGAGCAGTTCTTC | CASSSGLAGDNEQFF
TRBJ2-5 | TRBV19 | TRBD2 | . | TGTGCCAGTAGTGGGGGACTACCGAATATCCAAGAGACCCAGTACTTC | CASSGGLPNIQETQYF
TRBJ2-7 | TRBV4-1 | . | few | TGCGCCAGCAGCCAAGGTTTGGGGACATTTTACGAGCAGTACTTC | CASSQGLGTFYEQYF
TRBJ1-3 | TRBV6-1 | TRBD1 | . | TGTGCCAGCCAGACAGGGTTGGGAGACACCATATATTTT | CASQTGLGDTIYF
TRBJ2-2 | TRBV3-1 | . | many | TGTGCCAGCAGCCAATATGGGGGCACCGGGGAGCTGTTTTTT | CASSQYGGTGELFF
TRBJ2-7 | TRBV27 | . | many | TGTGCCATCGGGCCGGGGACCTCGACTAGGGAGCAGTACTTC | CAIGPGTSTREQYF
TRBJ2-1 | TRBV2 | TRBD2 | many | TGTGCCAGCAGTGAATCTAGCGGGAGCTCCTACAATGAGCAGTTCTTC | CASSESSGSSYNEQFF
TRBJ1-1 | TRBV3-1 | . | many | TGTGCCAGCAGCCAACCCCCTCGGCAGGGAGCTTTCTTT | CASSQPPRQGAFF
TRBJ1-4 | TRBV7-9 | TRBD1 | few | TGTGCCAGCAGCCTCACAGGGGTCATTAATGAAAAACTGTTTTTT | CASSLTGVINEKLFF
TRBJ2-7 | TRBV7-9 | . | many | TGTGCCAGCAGTTTCCCTGACAGGCCCTACGAGCAGTACTTC | CASSFPDRPYEQYF
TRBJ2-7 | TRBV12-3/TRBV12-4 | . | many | TGTGCCAGCAGTTTAGTTTGGGGGCTTGGTGAGCAGTACTTC | CASSLVWGLGEQYF
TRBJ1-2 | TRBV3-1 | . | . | TGTGCCAGCAGTTACGGGCTTCTAAACTATGGCTACACCTTC | CASSYGLLNYGYTF
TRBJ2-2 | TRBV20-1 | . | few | TGCAGTGCTAGAGAGGGGGTCGCAATCACCGGGGAGCTGTTTTTT | CSAREGVAITGELFF
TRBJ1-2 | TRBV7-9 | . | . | TGTGCCAGCAGCTTGATGGGGGGCAGCTATGGCTACACCTTC | CASSLMGGSYGYTF
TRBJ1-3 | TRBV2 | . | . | TGTGCCAGCAGTTACGACGGAAACACCATATATTTT | CASSYDGNTIYF
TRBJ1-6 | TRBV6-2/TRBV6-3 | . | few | TGTGCCAGCAGTTACGGGAGGGACTATAATTCACCCCTCCACTTT | CASSYGRDYNSPLHF
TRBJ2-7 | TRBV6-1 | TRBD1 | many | TGTGCCAGCAGTCAAGACCGGGACAGGGCCTACTACGAGCAGTACTTC | CASSQDRDRAYYEQYF
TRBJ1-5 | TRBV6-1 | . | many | TGTGCCAGCAGTGAAAGGGTGGTTAGGGAAAACTTGCAGCCCCAGCATTTT | CASSERVVRENLQPQHF
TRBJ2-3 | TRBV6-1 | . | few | TGTGCCAGCAGGTTCTCGGCCGCGGGAGATACGCAGTATTTT | CASRFSAAGDTQYF
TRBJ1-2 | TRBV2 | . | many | TGTGCCAGCAGGGCTGGGGATCGACAGTTTAACTATGGCTACACCTTC | CASRAGDRQFNYGYTF
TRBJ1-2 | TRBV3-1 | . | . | TGTGCCAGCAGCCAAACAATGGGGGGATCCTATGGCTACACCTTC | CASSQTMGGSYGYTF
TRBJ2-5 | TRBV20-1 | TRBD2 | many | TGCAGTGCTAGAGATGGGGCTAGCGGGGGAAAGACCCAGTACTTC | CSARDGASGGKTQYF
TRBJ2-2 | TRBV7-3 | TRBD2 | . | TGTGCCAGCAGTCCCGGGAGGTTATGGACCGGGGAGCTGTTTTTT | CASSPGRLWTGELFF